Below, 8 T cell receptor beta chains from the same sample are listed, as sequenced in a study of breast tumors, draining lymph nodes, adjacent tissues. TCRdb used MiXCR to reprocess the multiplex PCR reads, holding one entry per CDR3 protein. Among over 200,000 distinct CDR3 sequences listed, around 34% were seen once. The lymph nodes were axillary draining lymph nodes from breast cancer patients. The source material was axillary lymph node tissue. The receptors were gathered from a female donor with breast cancer. Some clones in this sample may be carry-over from other donors' samples.

This clonotype was counted at least ten times. The V gene is TRBV9, the J gene TRBJ2-7; 7 bases align to TRBD1. In germline, CDR1 is SGDLS, CDR2 YYNGEE. This CDR3 contains 12 residues. With 5 bases clipped from V and 4 bases from J, the junction kept 3 bases outside the gene matches. The CDR3 loop reads CASSATGYEQYF. In nucleotides, the CDR3 is TGTGCCAGCAGTGCGACAGGGTACGAGCAGTACTTC.

V is TRBV4-2 and J is TRBJ2-3; D call uncertain. The V and J ends lost 0 bases and 2 bases respectively, with 12 bases between them. The CDR3 length is 16 residues. Per the germline V gene, CDR1 is LGHNA and CDR2 is YNFKEQ. CDR3 in amino acids: CASSQELAVVTDTQYF. CDR3 bases: TGTGCCAGCAGCCAAGAGCTCGCGGTCGTCACAGATACGCAGTATTTT.

This clonotype has ten or more counts. V gene TRBV5-5 combines with J gene TRBJ2-2; D may be TRBD2 (5 bases). Trimming took 0 bases from V and 9 from J, leaving 9 bases between them. Germline CDR1 reads SGHKS; CDR2 reads YYEKEE (reference sequence). The CDR3 is made up of 13 amino acids. CDR3 bases: TGTGCCAGCAGCTTGGCGGCGACTAGGGAGCTGTTTTTT. Translated: CASSLAATRELFF.

Many counts were recorded for this clonotype. CDR3 sequence: CASSQEDRGVSPLHF. The CDR3 DNA reads TGTGCCAGCAGCCAAGAGGACAGGGGAGTTTCACCCCTCCACTTT. V gene TRBV4-2 combines with J gene TRBJ1-6, with TRBD1 matching over 9 bases. After removal of 0 bases from V and 9 bases from J, the junction contained 3 bases not matched to a gene. The CDR3 is made up of 15 amino acids. CDR1 is LGHNA and CDR2 is YNFKEQ in the germline V gene.

The gene calls are TRBV7-9 and TRBJ2-7; possibly TRBD2 for D (5 bases). This CDR3 contains 16 residues. Germline CDR1 is SEHNR and CDR2 is FQNEAQ (reference sequence). V lost 1 base to trimming and J lost 4 bases, with 17 bases between them. CDR3 residues: CASSLDGNVGVYEQYF. DNA for the CDR3: TGTGCCAGCAGCTTAGACGGGAACGTTGGGGTATACGAGCAGTACTTC. Drawing the rest from reference TRBV7-9 and TRBJ2-7, the complete variable domain is DTGVSQNPRHKITKRGQNVTFRCDPISEHNRLYWYRQTLGQGPEFLTYFQNEAQLEKSRLLSDRFSAERPKGSFSTLEIQRTEQGDSAMYLCASSLDGNVGVYEQYFGPGTRLTVT.

This chain connects TRBV19 to TRBJ1-3; TRBD1 aligns across 7 bases. The J segment lost 8 bases and the V segment lost 5 bases, leaving 15 bases of the junction unmatched. Germline CDR1 and CDR2: LNHDA and SQIVND (reference sequence). The CDR3 consists of 16 residues. The CDR3 sequence: CASSFSTGSYGYTIYF. The CDR3 region has the DNA TGTGCCAGTAGTTTCTCGACAGGGAGCTATGGCTACACCATATATTTT.

This clonotype has more than one count but fewer than ten. This may be a read error, as it is one base from a much larger clone. CDR3 protein: CASILWGTRVGYTF. The CDR3 DNA is TGTGCCAGCATCTTATGGGGGACACGGGTTGGCTACACCTTC. V usage is TRBV5-6 and J usage is TRBJ1-2, with a weak D call TRBD1 (6 bases). CDR1 and CDR2 (germline): SGHDT, YYEEEE. This CDR3 region has 14 residues. The germline V and J ends were trimmed by 6 bases and 7 bases, with 19 bases remaining between them.

The sample holds one count of this clonotype. The chain joins TRBV7-2 to TRBJ1-4, with D tentatively TRBD1 (6 bases). CDR3 length: 13 residues. CDR1 is SGHTA and CDR2 is FQGNSA in the germline V gene. Trimming cost V 8 bases and J 8 bases, with 15 bases left between them. CDR3 in amino acids: CASALGGSEKLFF. CDR3 bases: TGTGCCAGCGCCCTTGGGGGCAGCGAAAAACTGTTTTTT.